The sequence of this T cell receptor beta chain was determined in a study of T cells in Graves' hyperthyroidism and ophthalmopathy. Authors of the study amplified TCR beta CDR3 regions from RNA transcripts. When the TCR CDR3 underwent first-round RT-PCR, the HTBI primer set was used. TCRdb re-derived calls from the multiplex PCR reads in MiXCR, one entry per CDR3 protein. The table includes hundreds of thousands of distinct CDR3 sequences, roughly 15% detected once. A lack of ophthalmopathy progression within 18 months defined stable Graves' hyperthyroidism. The CDR3 runs 15 residues. Germline lookup yields CDR1 DFQATT and CDR2 SNEGSKA (reference sequence). The V end lost 6 bases, the J end lost 1 base, and 16 bases lay between the germline ends.

This chain joins TRBV20-1 and TRBJ2-1, with D perhaps given as TRBD1 or TRBD2 (5 bases each). The sequence was collected from a woman under 30 with Graves' hyperthyroidism. The sequenced sample consisted of blood. For the CDR3, the DNA is TGCAGTGCCCACCTGGGGGAGACGTCCTACAATGAGCAGTTCTTC. Amino acids: CSAHLGETSYNEQFF.